This T cell receptor beta chain was captured in a study of CD8+ T cells in alopecia areata. Overall study context: Those patients who were treated received oral tofacitinib, which was given at 5 to 10 mg twice daily for moderate-to-severe alopecia areata. Tofacitinib ran 6 to 18 months, followed by 6 months off drug. Study findings and constraints: Throughout tofacitinib, many expanded lesional clones continued to persist in scalp and blood.

This clone was detected only a few times. Antigen: not known. The treatment denotes: oral pan-JAK inhibitor, 5-10 mg twice daily. Specimens obtained from alopecia areata patients comprised lesional scalp punch biopsies and peripheral blood. Germline values: CDR1 MGHDK, CDR2 SYGVNS. The V end lost 0 bases, the J end lost 0 bases, and 9 bases lay between the germline ends. The length of the CDR3 is 17 residues. RNA was isolated and reverse transcribed to cDNA, the sequencing template. Generated by immunoSEQ multiplex PCR, the TCRdb table keeps only in-frame clones and is missing some. Here the sample spans 200,000 to 250,000 clones, around two fifths being singletons.

This receptor was taken from a human donor with alopecia areata. The chain carries TRBV25-1 and TRBJ2-6; the D gene is possibly TRBD1 (6 bases). The starting material was CD4+ T cells sorted from blood, obtained between weeks 30 and 35, from a patient treated with tofacitinib. Written as DNA, the CDR3 is TGTGCCAGCAGTGAATACACAGGGAACTCTGGGGCCAACGTCCTGACTTTC. Residues: CASSEYTGNSGANVLTF.